This T cell receptor beta chain was captured in a study of cytomegalovirus exposure and HLA in healthy donors. The CDR3 runs to 12 residues. V gave up 0 bases and J gave up 3 bases, with 2 bases separating them. The germline CDR1 and CDR2 sequences are LGHNA and YSLEER. Primers for the PCR totalled 60 Vbeta and 13 Jbeta. Measured with immunoSEQ multiplex PCR; TCRdb has only the in-frame clones, and not every one. The sample yields about 200,000 clones, roughly 77% seen once. The chain joins TRBV4-3 to TRBJ1-2; D gene uncertain. This receptor was identified in a male donor in good health and CMV-seropositive. The specimen was PBMCs. The CDR3: CASSQDYYGYTF. CDR3 DNA sequence: TGCGCCAGCAGCCAAGACTACTATGGCTACACCTTC.